These T cell receptor beta chains were read from a single sample in a study of STAT5B mutations in CD4+ large granular lymphocyte leukemia. The assay was immunoSEQ multiplex PCR, and TCRdb's table has in-frame clones only and misses some. Here the sample spans about 32,000 clones, 70% to 85% being singletons. The sample comprised CD4+ T cells from blood buffy coats. These receptor sequences come from a human donor in good health. CDR3s include the opening cysteine and the closing phenylalanine or tryptophan. A D gene is named only where the DNA matches it firmly. Clone size is not always given. Where it is, it says once, few, many or a class for expanded clones.

V gene	clone size	J gene	D gene	CDR3 protein	CDR3 DNA
TRBV5-4	NA	TRBJ2-2	NA	CASSRQTATPNTGELFF	TGTGCCAGCAGCCGACAGACCGCGACCCCGAACACCGGGGAGCTGTTTTTT
TRBV10-1	few	TRBJ2-7	TRBD1	CASSEDRGPYEQYF	TGCGCCAGCAGTGAGGACAGGGGGCCCTACGAGCAGTACTTC
TRBV5-1	NA	TRBJ2-3	NA	CASKTRPGTDTQYF	TGCGCCAGCAAAACGAGACCCGGCACAGATACGCAGTATTTT
TRBV6-1	NA	TRBJ2-7	TRBD1	CASSSRTGIGEQYF	TGTGCCAGCAGTTCACGGACAGGGATCGGCGAGCAGTACTTC
TRBV18	NA	TRBJ2-7	TRBD1	CASSPSRQGAAEQYF	TGTGCCAGCTCACCATCTCGACAGGGGGCTGCCGAGCAGTACTTC
TRBV7-2	NA	TRBJ2-2	NA	CASSSRPDGELFF	TGTGCCAGCAGCTCGCGGCCGGACGGGGAGCTGTTTTTT
TRBV25-1	NA	TRBJ2-1	NA	CASSEAIIPNEQFF	TGTGCCAGCAGTGAAGCAATCATTCCTAATGAGCAGTTCTTC
TRBV27	NA	TRBJ2-7	NA	CASSLTGTTYEQYF	TGTGCCAGCAGTTTAACCGGGACCACATACGAACAGTACTTC
TRBV7-9	NA	TRBJ1-3	NA	CASSLTGNTIYF	TGTGCCAGCAGCTTGACAGGCAACACCATATATTTT
TRBV29-1	NA	TRBJ2-7	TRBD2	CSVGGLAGPSYEQYF	TGCAGCGTTGGGGGGCTAGCGGGCCCTTCCTACGAGCAGTACTTC
TRBV4-2	NA	TRBJ1-2	TRBD1	CASSPGQGGYGYTF	TGTGCCAGCAGCCCCGGACAGGGGGGATATGGCTACACCTTC
TRBV29-1	NA	TRBJ1-6	NA	CSVGGLGGNSPLHF	TGCAGCGTGGGGGGCTTGGGGGGTAATTCACCCCTCCACTTT
TRBV6-6	NA	TRBJ1-5	NA	CASRDGDQPQHF	TGTGCCAGCAGAGACGGAGATCAGCCCCAGCATTTT
TRBV4-1	NA	TRBJ1-3	NA	CASRDLYGPQSSGNTIYF	TGCGCCAGCAGAGATTTGTACGGACCTCAGAGCTCTGGAAACACCATATATTTT
TRBV9	NA	TRBJ1-2	TRBD1	CASSPRGQGGSGYTF	TGTGCCAGCAGCCCCCGGGGACAGGGGGGGAGTGGCTACACCTTC
TRBV4-2	NA	TRBJ2-5	NA	CASSQVGQETQYF	TGTGCCAGCAGCCAAGTGGGGCAAGAGACCCAGTACTTC
TRBV6-5	NA	TRBJ1-1	NA	CVSSYSSGAPNTEAFF	TGTGTCAGCAGTTACTCGAGTGGGGCTCCGAACACTGAAGCTTTCTTT
TRBV9	few	TRBJ1-1	NA	CASSVTPGTRNTEAFF	TGTGCCAGCAGCGTGACCCCCGGGACTAGAAACACTGAAGCTTTCTTT
TRBV7-2	NA	TRBJ1-6	NA	CASSLGSSGSPLHF	TGTGCCAGCAGCTTAGGATCGTCGGGATCACCCCTCCACTTT
TRBV19	once	TRBJ2-3	NA	CASSMGGGTDTQYF	TGTGCCAGTAGTATGGGTGGGGGCACAGATACGCAGTATTTT
TRBV9	NA	TRBJ2-1	TRBD2	CASSIGGALTYNEQFF	TGTGCCAGCAGCATCGGGGGGGCCCTGACCTACAATGAGCAGTTCTTC
TRBV28	NA	TRBJ1-5	NA	CASSITDQPQHF	TGTGCCAGCAGTATAACAGATCAGCCCCAGCATTTT
TRBV7-9	NA	TRBJ1-2	NA	CASSLADSRGHGYTF	TGTGCCAGCAGCTTAGCGGACAGCAGGGGTCATGGCTACACCTTC
TRBV18	NA	TRBJ2-3	TRBD2	CASSPLSGGPDTQYF	TGTGCCAGCTCACCACTGAGCGGGGGGCCAGATACGCAGTATTTT
TRBV7-9	NA	TRBJ1-2	NA	CASSLVGGTNYGYTF	TGTGCCAGCAGCTTAGTCGGGGGGACCAACTATGGCTACACCTTC
TRBV7-2	few	TRBJ1-1	NA	CASSSDGRLNTEAFF	TGTGCCAGCAGCTCGGACGGGCGGCTGAACACTGAAGCTTTCTTT
TRBV7-2	NA	TRBJ2-3	NA	CASSLWWGPTDTQYF	TGTGCCAGCAGCTTATGGTGGGGGCCCACAGATACGCAGTATTTT
TRBV27	NA	TRBJ2-7	NA	CASRAGQIYEQYF	TGTGCCAGCAGAGCAGGACAAATCTACGAGCAGTACTTC
TRBV9	NA	TRBJ1-5	NA	CASSVGISGQPQHF	TGTGCCAGCAGCGTAGGTATATCCGGTCAGCCCCAGCATTTT
TRBV9	NA	TRBJ2-3	NA	CASSPTGSGTDTQYF	TGTGCCAGCAGCCCCACCGGGTCGGGCACAGATACGCAGTATTTT
TRBV9	NA	TRBJ1-4	NA	CASSFRDYNEKLFF	TGTGCCAGCAGCTTCAGGGACTATAATGAAAAACTGTTTTTT
TRBV7-2	NA	TRBJ2-7	NA	CASSRRDNSYEQYF	TGTGCCAGCAGTCGCCGGGACAACTCCTACGAGCAGTACTTC
TRBV11-2	NA	TRBJ1-5	NA	CASSLEKQLPQHF	TGTGCCAGCAGCTTAGAAAAACAGCTTCCCCAGCATTTT
TRBV28	NA	TRBJ1-2	TRBD1	CASSLNPFGQGRYGYTF	TGTGCCAGCAGTTTAAACCCCTTTGGACAGGGAAGGTATGGCTACACCTTC
TRBV10-3	NA	TRBJ1-1	NA	CAIKAMNTEAFF	TGTGCCATCAAGGCCATGAACACTGAAGCTTTCTTT
TRBV13	NA	TRBJ1-2	NA	CASSLGLGPIGLTYGYTF	TGTGCCAGCAGCTTAGGACTAGGACCAATCGGACTGACCTATGGCTACACCTTC
TRBV5-4	few	TRBJ2-5	NA	CASSLVIAGKETQYF	TGTGCCAGCAGCTTGGTAATTGCGGGCAAAGAGACCCAGTACTTC
TRBV5-1	NA	TRBJ2-3	TRBD2	CASRGGTSTDTQYF	TGCGCCAGCAGGGGGGGGACTAGCACAGATACGCAGTATTTT
TRBV10-3	NA	TRBJ1-2	TRBD1	CAISARDSQTTNYGYTF	TGTGCCATCAGTGCTAGGGACAGCCAAACGACTAACTATGGCTACACCTTC
TRBV5-6	NA	TRBJ1-1	NA	CASSFGRVTEAFF	TGTGCCAGCAGCTTCGGAAGGGTCACTGAAGCTTTCTTT